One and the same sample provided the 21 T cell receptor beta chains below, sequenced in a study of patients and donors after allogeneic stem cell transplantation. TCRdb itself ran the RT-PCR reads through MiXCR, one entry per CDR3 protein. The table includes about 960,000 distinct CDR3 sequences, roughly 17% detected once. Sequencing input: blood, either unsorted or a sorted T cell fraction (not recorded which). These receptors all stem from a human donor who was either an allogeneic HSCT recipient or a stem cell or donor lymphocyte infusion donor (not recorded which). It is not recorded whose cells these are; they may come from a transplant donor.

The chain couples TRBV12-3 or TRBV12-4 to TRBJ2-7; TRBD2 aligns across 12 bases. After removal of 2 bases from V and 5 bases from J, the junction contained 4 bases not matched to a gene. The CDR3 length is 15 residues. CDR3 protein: CASSLTSGGYHEQYF. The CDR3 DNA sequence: TGTGCCAGCAGTTTAACTAGCGGGGGGTACCACGAGCAGTACTTC.

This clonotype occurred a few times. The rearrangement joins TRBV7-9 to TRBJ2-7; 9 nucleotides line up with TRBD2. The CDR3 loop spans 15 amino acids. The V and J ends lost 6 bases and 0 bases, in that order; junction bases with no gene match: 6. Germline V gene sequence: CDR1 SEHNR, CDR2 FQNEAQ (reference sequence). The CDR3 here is CASSSLAGDSYEQYF. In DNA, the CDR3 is TGTGCCAGCAGTTCCTTAGCGGGGGACTCCTACGAGCAGTACTTC.

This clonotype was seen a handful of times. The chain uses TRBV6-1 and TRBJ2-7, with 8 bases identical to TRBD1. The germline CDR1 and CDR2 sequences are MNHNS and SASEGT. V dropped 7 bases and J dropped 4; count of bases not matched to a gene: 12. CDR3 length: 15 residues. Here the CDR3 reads CASTNWGRGHYEQYF. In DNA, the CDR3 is TGTGCCAGCACTAACTGGGGCAGGGGGCATTACGAGCAGTACTTC.

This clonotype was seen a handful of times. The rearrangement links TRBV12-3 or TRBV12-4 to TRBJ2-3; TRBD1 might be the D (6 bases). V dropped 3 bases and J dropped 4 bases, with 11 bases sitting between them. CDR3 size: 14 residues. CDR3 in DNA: TGTGCCAGCAGTTTCACAGGGAGAGCAGATACGCAGTATTTT. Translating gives CASSFTGRADTQYF.

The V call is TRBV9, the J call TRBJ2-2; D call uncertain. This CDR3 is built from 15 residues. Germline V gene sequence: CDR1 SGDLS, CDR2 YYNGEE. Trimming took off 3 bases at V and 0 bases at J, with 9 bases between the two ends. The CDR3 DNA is TGTGCCAGCAGCGCCCCCGGAACGAACACCGGGGAGCTGTTTTTT. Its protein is CASSAPGTNTGELFF.

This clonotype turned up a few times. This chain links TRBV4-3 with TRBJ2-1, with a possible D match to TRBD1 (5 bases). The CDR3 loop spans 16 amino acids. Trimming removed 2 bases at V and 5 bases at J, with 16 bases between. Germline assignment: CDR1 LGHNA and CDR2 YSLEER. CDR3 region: CASSQSPGHKNNEQFF. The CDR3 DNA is TGCGCCAGCAGCCAATCTCCAGGACATAAAAACAATGAGCAGTTCTTC.

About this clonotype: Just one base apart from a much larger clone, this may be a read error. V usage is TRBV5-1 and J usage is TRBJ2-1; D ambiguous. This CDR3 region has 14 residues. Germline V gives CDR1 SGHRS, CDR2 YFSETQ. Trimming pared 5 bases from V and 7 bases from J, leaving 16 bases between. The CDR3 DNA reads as TGCGCCAGCAGGCGGTGGGATGGGTTGAATGAGCAGTTCTTC. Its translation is CASRRWDGLNEQFF.

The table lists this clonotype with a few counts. As DNA, the CDR3 is TGTGCCAGCAGTTACTGGGGGGCAAACACCGGGGAGCTGTTTTTT. Protein sequence: CASSYWGANTGELFF. The chain carries TRBV6-5 and TRBJ2-2; D may be TRBD1 or TRBD2 (6 bases each). Germline V CDR1 and CDR2: MNHEY, SVGAGI. V lost 1 base and J 2 bases, leaving 8 bases between the germline ends. The CDR3 covers 15 residues.

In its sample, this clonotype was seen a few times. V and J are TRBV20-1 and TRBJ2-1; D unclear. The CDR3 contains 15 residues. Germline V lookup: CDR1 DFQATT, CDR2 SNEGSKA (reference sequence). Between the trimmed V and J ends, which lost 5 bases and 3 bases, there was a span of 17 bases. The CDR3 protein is CSAPLLGFHYNEQFF. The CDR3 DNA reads TGCAGTGCTCCCCTCCTCGGTTTCCACTACAATGAGCAGTTCTTC.

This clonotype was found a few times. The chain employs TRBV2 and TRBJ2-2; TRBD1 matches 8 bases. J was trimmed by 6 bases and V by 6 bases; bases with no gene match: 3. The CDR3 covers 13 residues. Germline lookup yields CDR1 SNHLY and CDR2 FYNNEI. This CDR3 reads CASSGQGPGELFF. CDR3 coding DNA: TGTGCCAGCAGCGGACAGGGCCCCGGGGAGCTGTTTTTT. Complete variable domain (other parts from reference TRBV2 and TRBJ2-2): EPEVTQTPSHQVTQMGQEVILRCVPISNHLYFYWYRQILGQKVEFLVSFYNNEISEKSEIFDDQFSVERPDGSNFTLKIRSTKLEDSAMYFCASSGQGPGELFFGEGSRLTVL.

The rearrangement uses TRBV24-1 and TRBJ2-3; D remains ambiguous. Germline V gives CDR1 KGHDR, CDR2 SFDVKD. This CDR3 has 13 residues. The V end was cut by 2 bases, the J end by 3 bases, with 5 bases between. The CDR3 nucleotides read TGTGCCACCAGTGATTCCGAGACAGATACGCAGTATTTT. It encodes CATSDSETDTQYF.

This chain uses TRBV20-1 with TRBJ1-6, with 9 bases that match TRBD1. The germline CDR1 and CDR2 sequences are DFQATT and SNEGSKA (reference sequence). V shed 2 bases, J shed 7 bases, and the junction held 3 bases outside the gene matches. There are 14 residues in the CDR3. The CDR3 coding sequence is TGCAGTGCTAGAAGGGACAGGGCGAATTCACCCCTCCACTTT. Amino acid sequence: CSARRDRANSPLHF.

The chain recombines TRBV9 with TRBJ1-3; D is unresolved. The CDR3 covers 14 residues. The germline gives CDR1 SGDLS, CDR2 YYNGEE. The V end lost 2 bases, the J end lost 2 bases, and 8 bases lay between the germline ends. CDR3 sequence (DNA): TGTGCCAGCAGCGTTGGGGTGGCTGGAAACACCATATATTTT. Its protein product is CASSVGVAGNTIYF.

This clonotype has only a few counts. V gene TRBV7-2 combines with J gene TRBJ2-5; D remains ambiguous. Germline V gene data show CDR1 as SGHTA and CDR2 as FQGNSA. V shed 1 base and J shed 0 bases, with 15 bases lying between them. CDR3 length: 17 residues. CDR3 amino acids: CASSLGYRRPNQETQYF. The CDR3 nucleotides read TGTGCCAGCAGCTTAGGATATCGTCGGCCGAACCAAGAGACCCAGTACTTC.

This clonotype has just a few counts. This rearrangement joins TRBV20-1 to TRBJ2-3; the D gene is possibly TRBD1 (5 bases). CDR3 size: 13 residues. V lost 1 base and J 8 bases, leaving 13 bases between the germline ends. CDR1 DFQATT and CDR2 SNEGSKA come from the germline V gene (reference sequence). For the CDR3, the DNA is TGCAGTGCTAGAGGTCCAGGGAAAACTACGCAGTATTTT. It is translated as CSARGPGKTTQYF.

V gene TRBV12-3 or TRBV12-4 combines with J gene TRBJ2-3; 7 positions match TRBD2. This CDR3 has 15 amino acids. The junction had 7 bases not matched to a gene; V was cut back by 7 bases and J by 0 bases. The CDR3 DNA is TGTGCCAGCACCTCGGGGGGAGCGAGCACAGATACGCAGTATTTT. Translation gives CASTSGGASTDTQYF.

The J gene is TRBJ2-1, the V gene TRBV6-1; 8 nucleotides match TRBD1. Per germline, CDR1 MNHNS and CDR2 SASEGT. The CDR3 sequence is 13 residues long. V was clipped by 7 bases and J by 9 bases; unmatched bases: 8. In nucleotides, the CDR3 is TGTGCCAGCAATACGGACAGGGCGAGTGAGCAGTTCTTC. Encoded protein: CASNTDRASEQFF.

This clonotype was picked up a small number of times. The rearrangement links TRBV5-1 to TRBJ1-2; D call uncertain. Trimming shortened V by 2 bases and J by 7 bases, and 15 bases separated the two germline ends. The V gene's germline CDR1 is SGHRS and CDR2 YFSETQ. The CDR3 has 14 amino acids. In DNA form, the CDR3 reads TGCGCCAGCAGCTTCGCCGGGCCAGAGGTTGGCTACACCTTC. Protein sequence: CASSFAGPEVGYTF.

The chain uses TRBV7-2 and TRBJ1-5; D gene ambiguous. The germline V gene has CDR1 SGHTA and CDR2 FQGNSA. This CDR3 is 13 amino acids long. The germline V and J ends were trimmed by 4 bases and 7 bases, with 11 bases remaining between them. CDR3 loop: CASSSSTVQPQHF. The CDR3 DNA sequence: TGTGCCAGCAGCTCCTCCACTGTACAGCCCCAGCATTTT.

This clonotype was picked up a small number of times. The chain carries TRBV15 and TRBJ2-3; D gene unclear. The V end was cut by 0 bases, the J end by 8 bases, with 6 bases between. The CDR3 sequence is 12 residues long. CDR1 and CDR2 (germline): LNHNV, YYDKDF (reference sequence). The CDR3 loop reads CATSRDQATQYF. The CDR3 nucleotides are TGTGCCACCAGCAGAGATCAGGCTACGCAGTATTTT.

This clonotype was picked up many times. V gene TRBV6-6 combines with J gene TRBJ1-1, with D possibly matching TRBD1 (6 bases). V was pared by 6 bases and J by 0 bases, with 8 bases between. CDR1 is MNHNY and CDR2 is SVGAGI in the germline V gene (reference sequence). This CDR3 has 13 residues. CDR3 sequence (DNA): TGTGCCAGCAGGGGGGACATGAACACTGAAGCTTTCTTT. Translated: CASRGDMNTEAFF.